This TCR beta chain is from a study of blood T cell repertoires in COVID-19. TCRdb's table, derived via immunoSEQ multiplex PCR, lists solely in-frame clones and lacks some. The data contain fewer than 250,000 clones, 83% of them singletons. There are 13 residues in the CDR3. The V and J ends lost 7 bases and 5 bases respectively, with 14 bases between them. Germline V gene data show CDR1 as SNHLY and CDR2 as FYNNEI. Source material: peripheral blood. This sequence was found in a woman between 50 and 59 years old with acute or convalescent COVID-19. V and J are TRBV2 and TRBJ2-5, with TRBD1 as a possible D gene (8 bases). CDR3 loop: CASKYRGGETQYF. The CDR3 coding sequence is TGTGCCAGCAAGTACAGGGGGGGGGAGACCCAGTACTTC.